This T cell receptor (beta chain) was sequenced for a study of HIV-infected children after antiretroviral therapy interruption. By sample share, this clonotype is medium-sized. A 3' RACE protocol on RNA, with unique molecular identifiers, produced the TCR library. TCRdb reprocessed the 3' RACE reads with MiXCR, giving one entry per CDR3 protein. The sample has 40,000 to 50,000 distinct CDR3 sequences; roughly 4.5% are singletons. Germline V gene sequence: CDR1 MGHDK, CDR2 SYGVNS. Trimming removed 1 base from V and 4 bases from J, with 10 bases in between. This CDR3 comprises 14 residues. Treatment: PENTA 11 planned treatment interruption arm or continuous ART arm.

This chain uses TRBV25-1 with TRBJ1-1, with D hard to call. This material consisted of CD45RA+ CD4+ T cells from PBMCs, pooled from several time points, taken from a donor given antiretroviral therapy, either interrupted or continuous. Stated subset: naive CD4+ CD45RA+ CD45RO- T cells. The sequence was obtained from a pool of human donors with HIV. In DNA, the CDR3 is TGTGCCAGCAGTGAATCAGTGGCAGGCACTGAAGCTTTCTTT. As protein: CASSESVAGTEAFF.